These 5 T cell receptor beta chains share one sample of origin, sequenced in a study of blood T cell repertoires in COVID-19. This table comes from immunoSEQ multiplex PCR, and its TCRdb copy is limited to in-frame clones, with some not included. The sample lists hundreds of thousands of clones, 70% to 90% occurring once. Material for sequencing was peripheral blood. The receptors originated from a man younger than 35 with active or convalescent COVID-19.

The V gene is TRBV9, the J gene TRBJ1-6; perhaps TRBD1 as D (5 bases). This CDR3 spans 17 amino acids. The V gene's germline CDR1 is SGDLS and CDR2 YYNGEE. Trimming removed 5 bases at V and 5 bases at J, with 20 bases between. The CDR3 nucleotides are TGTGCCAGCAGGATGGACGGCTCCCCGGGGGATAATTCACCCCTCCACTTT. It codes for CASRMDGSPGDNSPLHF. The complete variable domain, with remaining parts taken from reference TRBV9 and TRBJ1-6, reads DSGVTQTPKHLITATGQRVTLRCSPRSGDLSVYWYQQSLDQGLQFLIQYYNGEERAKGNILERFSAQQFPDLHSELNLSSLELGDSALYFCASRMDGSPGDNSPLHFGNGTRLTVT.

This clone was seen just once. This sequence joins TRBV15 and TRBJ2-1; D is perhaps TRBD2 (5 bases). V lost 1 base and J lost 12, with 13 bases in between. Germline V CDR1 and CDR2: LNHNV, YYDKDF (reference sequence). CDR3 length equals 13 residues. CDR3 coding DNA: TGTGCCACCAGCAGAGCACGGGCGGGTGGGCAGTTCTTC. Residues: CATSRARAGGQFF.

The rearrangement links TRBV9 to TRBJ1-2, with a possible D match to TRBD1 (6 bases). From germline, CDR1 is SGDLS and CDR2 YYNGEE. V was clipped by 3 bases and J by 4 bases, with 16 bases between them. The CDR3 spans 15 residues. The CDR3 bases are TGTGCCAGCAGCGCAAACAACAGGGCAGGCTATGGCTACACCTTC. It specifies CASSANNRAGYGYTF.

This chain's CDR3 is CASRSKLAANTGELFF. The CDR3 DNA reads as TGCGCCAGCAGATCCAAGCTAGCGGCGAACACCGGGGAGCTGTTTTTT. The V and J genes are TRBV10-2 and TRBJ2-2; 7 positions match TRBD2. V lost 6 bases, J lost 0 bases, and 7 bases stayed unmatched. Germline V gene sequence: CDR1 WSHSY, CDR2 SAAADI. This CDR3 comprises 16 residues.

The J gene is TRBJ2-6, the V gene TRBV10-1; 11 nucleotides agree with TRBD1. With V trimmed by 3 bases and J by 0 bases, 4 bases remained unmatched. Germline CDR1 is WNHNN and CDR2 is SYGVQD (reference sequence). The CDR3 consists of 18 residues. CDR3 protein: CASSDGDRGGSGANVLTF. The DNA of the CDR3 is TGCGCCAGCAGTGACGGGGACAGGGGGGGCTCTGGGGCCAACGTCCTGACTTTC.